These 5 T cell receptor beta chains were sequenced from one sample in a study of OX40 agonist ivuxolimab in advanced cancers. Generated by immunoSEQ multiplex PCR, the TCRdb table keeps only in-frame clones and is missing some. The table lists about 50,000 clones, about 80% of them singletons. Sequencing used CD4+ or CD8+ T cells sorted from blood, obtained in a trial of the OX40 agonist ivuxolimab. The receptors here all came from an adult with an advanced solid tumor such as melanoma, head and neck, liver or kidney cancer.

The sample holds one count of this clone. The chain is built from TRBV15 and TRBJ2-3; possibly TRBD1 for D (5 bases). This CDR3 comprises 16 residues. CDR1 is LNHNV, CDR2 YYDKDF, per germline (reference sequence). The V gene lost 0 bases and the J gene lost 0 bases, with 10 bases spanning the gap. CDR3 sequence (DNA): TGTGCCACCAGCAGAGACAGGGCGAAAAGCACAGATACGCAGTATTTT. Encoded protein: CATSRDRAKSTDTQYF.

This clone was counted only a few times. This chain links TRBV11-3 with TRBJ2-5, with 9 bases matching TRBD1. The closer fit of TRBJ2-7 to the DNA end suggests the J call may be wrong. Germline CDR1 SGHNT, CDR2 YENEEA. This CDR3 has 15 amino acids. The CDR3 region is CASSPPGQGSYEQYF. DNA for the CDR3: TGTGCCAGCAGCCCGCCGGGACAGGGCTCGTACGAGCAGTACTTC.

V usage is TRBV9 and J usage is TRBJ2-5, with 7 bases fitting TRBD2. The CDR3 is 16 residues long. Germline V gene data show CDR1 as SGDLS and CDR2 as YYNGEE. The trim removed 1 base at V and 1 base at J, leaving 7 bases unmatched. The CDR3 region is CASSVSASGIQETQYF. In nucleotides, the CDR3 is TGTGCCAGCAGCGTATCGGCCAGCGGGATCCAAGAGACCCAGTACTTC.

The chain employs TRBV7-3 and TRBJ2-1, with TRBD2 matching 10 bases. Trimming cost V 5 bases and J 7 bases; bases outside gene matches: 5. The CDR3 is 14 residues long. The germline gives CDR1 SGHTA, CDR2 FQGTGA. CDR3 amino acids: CASSMGLARNEQFF. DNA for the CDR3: TGTGCCAGCAGCATGGGACTAGCGCGGAATGAGCAGTTCTTC.

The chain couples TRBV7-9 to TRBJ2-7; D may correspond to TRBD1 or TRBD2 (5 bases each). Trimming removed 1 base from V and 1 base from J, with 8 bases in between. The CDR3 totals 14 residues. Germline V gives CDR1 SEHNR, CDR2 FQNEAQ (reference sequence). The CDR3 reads CASSLDGTSYEQYF. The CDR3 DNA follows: TGTGCCAGCAGCTTAGATGGGACGTCCTACGAGCAGTACTTC.